This T cell receptor (beta chain) was profiled in a study of multiple sclerosis patients with progressive multifocal leukoencephalopathy. The germline V gene encodes CDR1 MNHEY and CDR2 SVGAGI. Trimming left V 5 bases short and J 2 bases short, with 10 bases between. The CDR3 loop spans 13 amino acids. Measured with immunoSEQ multiplex PCR; TCRdb has only the in-frame clones, and not every one. Counted here are approximately 30,000 clones, about 91% occurring once; the ten biggest clones make up 5.7%. The time point is: time of PML onset. The sequence derives from a middle-aged woman with progressive multifocal leukoencephalopathy. The specimen was PBMCs, collected from a patient treated with natalizumab. The genes are TRBV6-5 and TRBJ2-7; D might be TRBD1 or TRBD2, each matching 5 bases. The chain's CDR3 is CASSTRGAYEQYF. CDR3 sequence (DNA): TGTGCCAGCAGTACAAGGGGAGCCTACGAGCAGTACTTC.